A selection of T cell receptor beta chains follows, all from one sample in a study of OX40 agonist ivuxolimab in advanced cancers. Sequencing used immunoSEQ multiplex PCR; TCRdb keeps in-frame clones, though not all of them. Of tens of thousands of clones listed, 65% to 85% are singletons. Sample: CD4+ or CD8+ T cells sorted from blood, taken in a trial of the OX40 agonist ivuxolimab. These receptors were collected from an adult with an advanced solid tumor such as melanoma, head and neck, liver or kidney cancer. Both conserved end residues are part of each CDR3. The order of the fields is clone size, D gene, J gene, CDR3 length, V gene, CDR3 DNA, CDR3 protein. D genes are given only for firm matches. Size values are once, few and many counts, or a class for expanded clones, and some rows have none.

>few|NA|TRBJ1-5|16|TRBV2
TGTGCCAGCAGTGAAGCAATGGACACTCGCAATCAGCCCCAGCATTTT
CASSEAMDTRNQPQHF
>once|NA|TRBJ2-7|14|TRBV2
TGTGCCAGCAGGCGTAGAGACAGTTCCTACGAGCAGTACTTC
CASRRRDSSYEQYF
>NA|NA|TRBJ1-1|15|TRBV6-5
TGTGCCAGCAGCCCCTTTGAGAGAGCGAACACTGAAGCTTTCTTT
CASSPFERANTEAFF
>NA|NA|TRBJ1-2|17|TRBV9
TGTGCCAGCAGCGTCGACGGCAGGCCCAGCGCTCGCTATGGCTACACCTTC
CASSVDGRPSARYGYTF
>NA|NA|TRBJ2-7|14|TRBV6-1
TGTGCCAGCAGTGAAGTTCACCTCGGCTACGAGCAGTACTTC
CASSEVHLGYEQYF
>NA|TRBD1|TRBJ2-7|16|TRBV27
TGTGCCAGCAGTTTTCTCAGGGGGACAGGGGTCCACGAGCAGTACTTC
CASSFLRGTGVHEQYF
>NA|TRBD2|TRBJ2-5|16|TRBV2
TGTGCCAGCAGTTCCGGGACTAGCACGATGGGGGAGACCCAGTACTTC
CASSSGTSTMGETQYF
>NA|TRBD2|TRBJ2-1|15|TRBV7-3
TGTGCCAGCAGCCTCCAGCGGGGGGGCCTTAATGAGCAGTTCTTC
CASSLQRGGLNEQFF
>NA|NA|TRBJ2-7|14|TRBV7-2
TGTGCCAGCAGCGCGACATTAGTCACCTACGAGCAGTACTTC
CASSATLVTYEQYF
>NA|NA|TRBJ2-1|11|TRBV6-4
TGTGCCAGCAGTATCGGCGATGAGCAGTTCTTC
CASSIGDEQFF
>NA|TRBD1|TRBJ1-5|15|TRBV5-1
TGCGCCAGCAGTAAAACAGGGGGCAACAATCAGCCCCAGCATTTT
CASSKTGGNNQPQHF
>once|NA|TRBJ2-5|13|TRBV7-3
TGTGCCAGCAGCTTTGGTAGCAGAGAGACCCAGTACTTC
CASSFGSRETQYF
>medium-sized|NA|TRBJ1-1|15|TRBV7-3
TGTGCCAGCAGCTTAAGTCGGGGGCTAGGAACTGAAGCTTTCTTT
CASSLSRGLGTEAFF
>once|NA|TRBJ2-6|16|TRBV15
TGTGCCACCAGCAGAGATCTTTTCGGTGGGGCCAACGTCCTGACTTTC
CATSRDLFGGANVLTF
>NA|NA|TRBJ2-3|17|TRBV9
TGTGCCAGCAGCGTCGGTAGGGCCCAGGCTAGCACAGATACGCAGTATTTT
CASSVGRAQASTDTQYF
>NA|NA|TRBJ2-7|13|TRBV18
TGTGCCAGCTCACCTGGATCCGACTACGAGCAGTACTTC
CASSPGSDYEQYF
>few|NA|TRBJ1-6|15|TRBV7-2
TGTGCCAGCAGCTTCGGGGCAGCCCTTAATTCACCCCTCCACTTT
CASSFGAALNSPLHF
>NA|TRBD1|TRBJ2-3|16|TRBV7-8
TGTGCCAGCAGCCCGAGGGGACAGTCCAGCGTAGATACGCAGTATTTT
CASSPRGQSSVDTQYF
>NA|NA|TRBJ2-7|14|TRBV6-6
TGTGCCAGCAGTTACTCCGTAGACTCCTACGAGCAGTACTTC
CASSYSVDSYEQYF
>NA|NA|TRBJ2-1|11|TRBV2
TGTGCCAGCAGCGTACAATGGGAGCAGTTCTTC
CASSVQWEQFF
>NA|NA|TRBJ1-2|13|TRBV30
TGTGCCTGGAGTAGCCCCCCCTTGGGCGGCTACACCTTC
CAWSSPPLGGYTF
>NA|NA|TRBJ1-2|13|TRBV7-9
TGTGCCAGCAGCTTAGCCGCGGGAAGCGGCTACACCTTC
CASSLAAGSGYTF
>NA|TRBD1|TRBJ2-1|15|TRBV9
TGTGCCAGCAGCCCCCGGGACAGGTCCTACAATGAGCAGTTCTTC
CASSPRDRSYNEQFF
>NA|NA|TRBJ2-3|15|TRBV9
TGTGCCAGCTCAACCCGGGGGCAAGGCACAGATACGCAGTATTTT
CASSTRGQGTDTQYF
>NA|NA|TRBJ2-7|15|TRBV25-1
TGTGCCAGCAGTGAATACTCGGGACAACTCTACGAGCAGTACTTC
CASSEYSGQLYEQYF
>once|NA|TRBJ2-7|16|TRBV11-2
TGTGCCAGCAGCTTAGCAGGGACCGGAGGTCTCTACGGGCAGTACTTC
CASSLAGTGGLYGQYF
>NA|NA|TRBJ1-4|13|TRBV28
TGTGCCAGCAATAAGGCAGGATGGGAAAAACTGTTTTTT
CASNKAGWEKLFF
>NA|NA|TRBJ1-2|14|TRBV28
TGTGCCAGCAGTTTACCCGGGACGGCCTATGGCTACACCTTC
CASSLPGTAYGYTF
>NA|TRBD1|TRBJ1-2|15|TRBV7-9
TGTGCCAGCAGCTCGGGACAGGGCCTACAATATGGCTACACCTTC
CASSSGQGLQYGYTF
>NA|NA|TRBJ2-3|14|TRBV11-3
TGTGCCAGCAGCTTAGGCAGGGGAGAGGATACGCAGTATTTT
CASSLGRGEDTQYF
>NA|NA|TRBJ1-2|14|TRBV6-1
TGTGCCAGTAGTGAAGCCCGGACGGTCTATGGCTACACCTTC
CASSEARTVYGYTF
>NA|NA|TRBJ1-5|14|TRBV27
TGTGCCAGCGGGCCCCAGGGAAGCAATCAGCCCCAGCATTTT
CASGPQGSNQPQHF
>NA|TRBD1|TRBJ2-5|13|TRBV7-6
TGTGCCAGCAGCTTAGGACAGGGGGAGACCCAGTACTTC
CASSLGQGETQYF
>NA|TRBD1|TRBJ2-7|15|TRBV2
TGTGCCAGCAGGGTCCCGGGACAGGGGGCCTACGAGCAGTACTTC
CASRVPGQGAYEQYF
>NA|TRBD2|TRBJ2-2|14|TRBV7-2
TGTGCCAGCAGCTTAGTGCTGGGAAGGGAGGGGCTGTTTTTT
CASSLVLGREGLFF
>NA|TRBD1|TRBJ2-1|16|TRBV5-1
TGCGCCAGCACCTCGGGACAGGGAGGGGCCTACAATGAGCAGTTCTTC
CASTSGQGGAYNEQFF
>NA|TRBD2|TRBJ2-1|15|TRBV9
TGTGCCAGCAGCGTAGATAGCGGGGGGGCTCGAGAGCAGTTCTTC
CASSVDSGGAREQFF
>NA|NA|TRBJ1-1|13|TRBV9
TGTGCCAGCAGCGTGCACAGTCACACTGAAGCTTTCTTT
CASSVHSHTEAFF
>NA|TRBD2|TRBJ2-1|16|TRBV14
TGTGCCAGCAGCCAAGATAGACTAGCGGGACTCGATGAGCAGTTCTTC
CASSQDRLAGLDEQFF